This is a list of T cell receptor beta chains from one sample in a study of post-analysis software for immune sequencing data. TCRdb reanalysed the PCR reads using MiXCR and keeps one entry per CDR3 protein. The sample records about 200,000 distinct CDR3 sequences, 25% to 30% being singletons. The sample was blood. The receptors stem from a girl aged 2-17 years with multiple sclerosis. CDR3s include the opening cysteine and the closing phenylalanine or tryptophan. D genes are given only for firm matches. The size of a clone is reported for some rows only, either as once, few or many, or as a class for expanded clones.

v_gene	d_gene	abundance	j_gene	CDR3aa	CDR3nt
TRBV28	.	.	TRBJ1-2	CASSEAGPSYGYTF	TGTGCCAGCAGTGAAGCGGGACCGAGCTATGGCTACACCTTC
TRBV20-1	.	.	TRBJ1-1	CSATKNTEAFF	TGCAGTGCTACAAAGAACACTGAAGCTTTCTTT
TRBV30	.	.	TRBJ1-1	CAWSKGMNTEAFF	TGTGCCTGGAGCAAGGGCATGAACACTGAAGCTTTCTTT
TRBV5-1	TRBD2	.	TRBJ2-1	CASSSSGAYNEQFF	TGCGCCAGCTCCTCTAGCGGGGCCTACAATGAGCAGTTCTTC
TRBV28	TRBD1	few	TRBJ1-2	CASRPSDRELYGYTF	TGTGCCAGCAGACCATCGGACAGGGAGCTCTATGGCTACACCTTC
TRBV7-2	TRBD1	.	TRBJ2-5	CASSRPGTGKKTQYF	TGTGCCAGCAGCCGACCCGGGACAGGGAAGAAGACCCAGTACTTC
TRBV6-6	.	many	TRBJ1-2	CASNHREDGYTF	TGTGCCAGCAATCACAGGGAAGATGGCTACACCTTC
TRBV2	.	few	TRBJ2-7	CASSESLGPYEQYF	TGTGCCAGCAGTGAATCCTTGGGGCCCTACGAGCAGTACTTC
TRBV4-2	TRBD2	many	TRBJ2-7	CASSSPTSGSDEQYF	TGTGCCAGCAGCTCCCCGACTAGCGGGAGCGACGAGCAGTACTTC
TRBV3-1	.	many	TRBJ2-1	CASSQDYNEQFF	TGTGCCAGCAGCCAAGACTACAATGAGCAGTTCTTC
TRBV9	.	many	TRBJ1-5	CASSVGSSGQPQHF	TGTGCCAGCAGCGTAGGGAGTAGTGGACAGCCCCAGCATTTT
TRBV30	.	.	TRBJ2-2	CAWIERGSNTGELFF	TGTGCCTGGATTGAGCGCGGCTCGAACACCGGGGAGCTGTTTTTT
TRBV14	TRBD2	.	TRBJ2-1	CASSSLAGGHNEQFF	TGTGCCAGCAGCTCCCTAGCGGGAGGCCACAATGAGCAGTTCTTC
TRBV29-1	.	few	TRBJ1-2	CSVGQAGSYGYTF	TGCAGCGTTGGACAGGCCGGTAGCTATGGCTACACCTTC
TRBV2	.	few	TRBJ1-1	CASTGGWANTEAFF	TGTGCCAGCACCGGTGGGTGGGCGAACACTGAAGCTTTCTTT
TRBV29-1	.	few	TRBJ1-2	CSVELAGAGGYTF	TGCAGCGTTGAACTTGCGGGGGCCGGTGGCTACACCTTC
TRBV20-1	TRBD2	few	TRBJ2-1	CSAGRLAGVAEQFF	TGCAGTGCTGGCCGACTAGCGGGAGTGGCTGAGCAGTTCTTC
TRBV7-9	TRBD1	.	TRBJ1-2	CASSLGGGGTYGYTF	TGTGCCAGCAGCTTGGGAGGAGGGGGCACCTATGGCTACACCTTC
TRBV4-1	TRBD1	many	TRBJ2-3	CASSQGRGSTDTQYF	TGCGCCAGCAGCCAAGGCAGGGGGAGCACAGATACGCAGTATTTT
TRBV5-5	TRBD2	.	TRBJ2-7	CASSQRLAANYEQYF	TGTGCCAGCAGCCAACGACTAGCGGCAAACTACGAGCAGTACTTC
TRBV7-9	TRBD1	.	TRBJ2-1	CASSHALGTGGINEQFF	TGTGCCAGCAGCCACGCTTTAGGGACAGGGGGGATCAATGAGCAGTTCTTC
TRBV5-4	TRBD2	.	TRBJ2-3	CTSSSGTSGRTSDTQYF	TGTACCAGCAGCTCGGGGACTAGCGGGAGAACCTCAGATACGCAGTATTTT
TRBV12-3/TRBV12-4	.	many	TRBJ2-3	CASSSGGPTDTQYF	TGTGCCAGCAGTTCCGGTGGGCCCACAGATACGCAGTATTTT
TRBV25-1	.	few	TRBJ1-1	CASSDPGASNTEAFF	TGTGCCAGCAGTGACCCGGGGGCCTCGAACACTGAAGCTTTCTTT
TRBV19	TRBD1	few	TRBJ1-4	CASSDRRQGATNEKPFF	TGTGCCAGTAGTGATCGACGACAGGGGGCAACTAATGAAAAACCGTTTTTT
TRBV12-3/TRBV12-4	.	.	TRBJ2-6	CASSLLGANVLTF	TGTGCCAGCAGTTTGCTTGGGGCCAACGTCCTGACTTTC
TRBV18	TRBD1	.	TRBJ1-2	CASSPPGQRIYDYTF	TGTGCCAGCTCACCACCGGGACAGAGAATATATGACTACACCTTC